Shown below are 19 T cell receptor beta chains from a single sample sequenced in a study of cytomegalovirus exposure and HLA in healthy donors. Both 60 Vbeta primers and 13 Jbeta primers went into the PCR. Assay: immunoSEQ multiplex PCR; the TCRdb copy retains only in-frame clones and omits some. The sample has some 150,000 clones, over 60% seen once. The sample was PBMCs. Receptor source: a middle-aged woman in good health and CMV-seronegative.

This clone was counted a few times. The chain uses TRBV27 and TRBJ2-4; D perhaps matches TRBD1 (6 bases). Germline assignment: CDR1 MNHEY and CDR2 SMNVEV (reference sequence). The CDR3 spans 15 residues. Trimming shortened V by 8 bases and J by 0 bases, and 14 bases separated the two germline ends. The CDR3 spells CASAGGGLAKNIQYF. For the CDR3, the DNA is TGTGCCAGCGCTGGGGGCGGTCTAGCCAAAAACATTCAGTACTTC.

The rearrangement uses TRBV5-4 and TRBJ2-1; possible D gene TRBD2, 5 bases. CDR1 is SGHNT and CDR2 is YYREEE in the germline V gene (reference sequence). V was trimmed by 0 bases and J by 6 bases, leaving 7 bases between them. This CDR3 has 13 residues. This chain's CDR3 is CASSLGTSNEQFF. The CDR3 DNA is TGTGCCAGCAGCTTGGGGACTTCCAATGAGCAGTTCTTC.

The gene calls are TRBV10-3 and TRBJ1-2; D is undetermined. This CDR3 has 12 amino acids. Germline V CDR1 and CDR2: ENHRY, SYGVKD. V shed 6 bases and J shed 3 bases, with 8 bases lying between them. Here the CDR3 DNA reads TGTGCCATCAGGAACTCTGACTATGGCTACACCTTC. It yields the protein CAIRNSDYGYTF.

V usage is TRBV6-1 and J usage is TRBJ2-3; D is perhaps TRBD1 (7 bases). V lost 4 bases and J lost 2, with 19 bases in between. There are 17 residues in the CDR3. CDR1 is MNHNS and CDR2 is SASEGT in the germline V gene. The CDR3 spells CASSALARGTATDTQYF. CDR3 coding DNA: TGTGCCAGCAGTGCCCTGGCCCGCGGGACAGCCACAGATACGCAGTATTTT.

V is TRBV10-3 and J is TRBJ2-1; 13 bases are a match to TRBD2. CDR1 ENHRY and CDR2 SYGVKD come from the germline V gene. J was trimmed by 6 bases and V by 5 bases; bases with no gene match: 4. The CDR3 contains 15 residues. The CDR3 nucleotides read TGTGCCATCAGTTCAGGGACTAGCGGGGCCAATGAGCAGTTCTTC. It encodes CAISSGTSGANEQFF.

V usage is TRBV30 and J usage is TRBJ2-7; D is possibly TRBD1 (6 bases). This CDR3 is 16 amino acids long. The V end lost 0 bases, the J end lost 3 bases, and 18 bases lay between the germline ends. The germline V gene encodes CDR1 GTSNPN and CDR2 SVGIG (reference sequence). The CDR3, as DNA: TGTGCCTGGAGTGTACGGACAGTGTTTAAAAACTACGAGCAGTACTTC. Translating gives CAWSVRTVFKNYEQYF.

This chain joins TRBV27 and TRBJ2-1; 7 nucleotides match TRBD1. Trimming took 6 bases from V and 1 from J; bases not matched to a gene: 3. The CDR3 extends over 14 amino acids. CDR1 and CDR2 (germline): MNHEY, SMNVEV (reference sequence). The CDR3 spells CASSGTVSYNEQFF. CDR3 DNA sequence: TGTGCCAGCAGCGGGACAGTGTCCTACAATGAGCAGTTCTTC.

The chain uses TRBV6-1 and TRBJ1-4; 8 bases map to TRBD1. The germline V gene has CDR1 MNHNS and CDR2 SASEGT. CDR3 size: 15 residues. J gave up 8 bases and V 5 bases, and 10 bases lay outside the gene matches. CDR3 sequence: CASSLMTGVGEKLFF. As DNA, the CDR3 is TGTGCCAGCAGTCTTATGACAGGGGTAGGCGAAAAACTGTTTTTT.

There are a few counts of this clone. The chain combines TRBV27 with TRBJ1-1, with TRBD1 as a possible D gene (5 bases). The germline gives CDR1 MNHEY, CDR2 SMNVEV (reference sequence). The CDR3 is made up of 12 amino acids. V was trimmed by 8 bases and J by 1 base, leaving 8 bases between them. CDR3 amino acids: CASLTENTEAFF. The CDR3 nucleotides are TGTGCCAGCTTGACAGAGAACACTGAAGCTTTCTTT.

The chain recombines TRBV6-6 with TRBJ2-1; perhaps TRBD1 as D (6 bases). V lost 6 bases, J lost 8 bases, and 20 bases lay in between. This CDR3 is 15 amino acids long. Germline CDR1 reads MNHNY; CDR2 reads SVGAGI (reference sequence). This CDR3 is CASRSGLPGVHEQFF. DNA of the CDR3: TGTGCCAGCAGGTCTGGACTTCCAGGGGTCCATGAGCAGTTCTTC.

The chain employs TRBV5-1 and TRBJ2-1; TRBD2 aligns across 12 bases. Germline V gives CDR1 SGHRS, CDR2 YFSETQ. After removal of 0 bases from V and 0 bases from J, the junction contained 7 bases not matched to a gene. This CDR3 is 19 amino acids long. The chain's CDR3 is CASSLGLAGGGSSYNEQFF. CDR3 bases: TGCGCCAGCAGCTTGGGGCTAGCGGGAGGGGGGAGCTCCTACAATGAGCAGTTCTTC.

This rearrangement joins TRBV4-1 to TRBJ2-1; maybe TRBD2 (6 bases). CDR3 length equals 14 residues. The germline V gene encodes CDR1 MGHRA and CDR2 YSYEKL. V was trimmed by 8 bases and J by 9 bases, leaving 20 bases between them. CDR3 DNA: TGCGCCAGCCGACGTGGGGGGATTGTTGGTGAGCAGTTCTTC. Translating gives CASRRGGIVGEQFF.

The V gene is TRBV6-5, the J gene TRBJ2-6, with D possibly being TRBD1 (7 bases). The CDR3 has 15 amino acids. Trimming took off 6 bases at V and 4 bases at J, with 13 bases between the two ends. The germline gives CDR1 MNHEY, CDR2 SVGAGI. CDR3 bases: TGTGCCAGCAGGCCAGGGGGAGGCGGGGCCAACGTCCTGACTTTC. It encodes CASRPGGGGANVLTF.

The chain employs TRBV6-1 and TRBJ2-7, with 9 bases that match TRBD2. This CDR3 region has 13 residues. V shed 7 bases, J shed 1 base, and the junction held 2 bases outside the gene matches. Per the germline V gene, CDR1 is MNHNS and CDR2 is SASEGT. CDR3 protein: CASTTSGSYEQYF. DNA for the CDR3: TGTGCCAGCACGACTAGCGGTTCCTACGAGCAGTACTTC.

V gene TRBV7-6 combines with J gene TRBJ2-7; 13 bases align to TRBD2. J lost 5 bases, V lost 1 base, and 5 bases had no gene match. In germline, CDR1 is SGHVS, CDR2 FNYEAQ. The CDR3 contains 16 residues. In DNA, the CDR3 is TGTGCCAGCAGCTTAGGGACTAGCGGGAGTGTGCACGAGCAGTACTTC. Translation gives CASSLGTSGSVHEQYF.

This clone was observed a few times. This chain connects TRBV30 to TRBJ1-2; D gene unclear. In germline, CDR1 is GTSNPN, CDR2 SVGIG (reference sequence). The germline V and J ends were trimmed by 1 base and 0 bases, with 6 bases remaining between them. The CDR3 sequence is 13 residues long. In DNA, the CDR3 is TGTGCCTGGAGTGATCAGGCTAACTATGGCTACACCTTC. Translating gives CAWSDQANYGYTF.

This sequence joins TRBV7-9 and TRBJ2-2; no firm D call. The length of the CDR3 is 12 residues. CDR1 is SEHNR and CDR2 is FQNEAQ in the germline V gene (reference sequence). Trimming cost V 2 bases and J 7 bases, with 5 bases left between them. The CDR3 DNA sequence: TGTGCCAGCAGCTTATCCCGCGGGGAGCTGTTTTTT. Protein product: CASSLSRGELFF.

The DNA for the CDR3 is TGTGCCAGCACACCAGGGGGCCGGGGCACCGGGGAGCTGTTTTTT. This sequence encodes CASTPGGRGTGELFF. This chain uses TRBV27 with TRBJ2-2; 8 bases map to TRBD1. Germline CDR1 is MNHEY and CDR2 is SMNVEV (reference sequence). V trimming: 7 bases; J trimming: 4 bases; junction bases outside the gene matches: 8. The CDR3 has 15 amino acids.

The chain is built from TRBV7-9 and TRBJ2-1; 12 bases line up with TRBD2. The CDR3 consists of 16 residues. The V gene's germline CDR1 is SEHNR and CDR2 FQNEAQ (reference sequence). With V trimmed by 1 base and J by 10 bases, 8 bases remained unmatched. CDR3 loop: CASSLDRLAGGREQFF. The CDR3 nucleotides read TGTGCCAGCAGCTTAGACCGGCTAGCGGGAGGGAGGGAGCAGTTCTTC.